One and the same sample provided the 13 T cell receptor beta chains below, sequenced in a study of T cell changes during pregnancy in multiple sclerosis. Some clones are missing from TCRdb's copy, which holds only in-frame ones; the method was immunoSEQ multiplex PCR. The repertoire has some 60,000 clones, 90% to 95% of them found once; the top ten carry 0.8% to 1%. This material consisted of peripheral blood, taken in the first trimester of pregnancy. These TCRs come from a female donor with multiple sclerosis, enrolled in a pregnancy study.

The CDR3 protein is CASSSRIGYEQYF. The CDR3 nucleotides are TGTGCCAGCAGCTCGCGGATCGGATACGAGCAGTACTTC. This sequence joins TRBV11-2 and TRBJ2-7; D unresolved. From germline, CDR1 is SGHAT and CDR2 FQNNGV. Deletions cut 4 bases from V and 4 bases from J, with 11 bases between. The CDR3 totals 13 residues.

In its sample, this clone was seen once. The rearrangement links TRBV5-8 to TRBJ1-4, with unresolved D. Germline V gene sequence: CDR1 SGHTS, CDR2 YDEGEE. This CDR3 comprises 13 residues. V was trimmed by 7 bases and J by 7 bases, leaving 14 bases between them. This chain's CDR3 is CASGGRTREKLFF. DNA for the CDR3: TGTGCCAGCGGCGGTCGTACTCGTGAAAAACTGTTTTTT. The variable domain in full, completed from reference TRBV5-8 and TRBJ1-4, reads EAGVTQSPTHLIKTRGQQATLRCSPISGHTSVYWYQQALGLGLQFLLWYDEGEERNRGNFPPRFSGRQFPNYSSELNVNALELEDSALYLCASGGRTREKLFFGSGTQLSVL.

This clone was detected a few times. The chain uses TRBV5-4 and TRBJ1-5, with D maybe TRBD1 (6 bases). Trimming took off 0 bases at V and 2 bases at J, with 9 bases between the two ends. Germline V gives CDR1 SGHNT, CDR2 YYREEE (reference sequence). CDR3 size: 15 residues. This CDR3 reads CASSLVPGGNQPQHF. In DNA, the CDR3 is TGTGCCAGCAGCTTGGTGCCAGGGGGCAATCAGCCCCAGCATTTT.

The J gene is TRBJ2-7, the V gene TRBV21-1; the table assigns TRBD1, which was not confirmed against the DNA. TRBV21-1 is assigned pseudogene status. The CDR3 runs 14 residues. The DNA for the CDR3 is TGTGCCTGCCCCCCGGGACAGGGGGCCTACGAGCAGTACTTC. Its translation is CACPPGQGAYEQYF.

The chain carries TRBV7-2 and TRBJ2-7; 7 bases map to TRBD2. The CDR3 runs to 14 residues. The germline gives CDR1 SGHTA, CDR2 FQGNSA. Unmatched junction bases numbered 2, after V lost 3 bases and J lost 0 bases. The CDR3 reads CASSFSGGSYEQYF. The CDR3 DNA sequence: TGTGCCAGCAGCTTCTCGGGGGGCTCCTACGAGCAGTACTTC.

This clone was seen a single time. The chain has TRBV6-5 and TRBJ1-2; TRBD1 aligns across 10 bases. The CDR3 is made up of 15 amino acids. CDR1 MNHEY and CDR2 SVGAGI come from the germline V gene. V gave up 2 bases and J gave up 4 bases; unmatched junction bases: 4. The chain's CDR3 is CASSYATGGFYGYTF. The CDR3 nucleotides are TGTGCCAGCAGTTACGCGACAGGGGGCTTCTATGGCTACACCTTC.

This chain joins TRBV19 and TRBJ1-6, with TRBD1 identical over 9 bases. The CDR3 contains 18 residues. Germline-derived CDR1 and CDR2 are LNHDA and SQIVND (reference sequence). V shed 5 bases, J shed 0 bases, and the junction held 8 bases outside the gene matches. The CDR3: CASSLLGQGSSYNSPLHF. CDR3 DNA: TGTGCCAGTAGTCTACTCGGACAGGGGAGCTCCTATAATTCACCCCTCCACTTT.

This rearrangement joins TRBV7-9 to TRBJ2-5; 7 nucleotides match TRBD2. CDR1 and CDR2 (germline): SEHNR, FQNEAQ (reference sequence). V dropped 11 bases and J dropped 6; count of bases not matched to a gene: 15. The CDR3 extends over 14 amino acids. As DNA, the CDR3 is TGTGCCTCTCAGCTTGGGGAGGGGCCGAAGACCCAGTACTTC. This gives the protein CASQLGEGPKTQYF.

V gene TRBV9 combines with J gene TRBJ1-1; D unresolved. V gave up 3 bases and J gave up 3 bases, with 15 bases separating them. Germline-derived CDR1 and CDR2 are SGDLS and YYNGEE. CDR3 size: 15 residues. CDR3 sequence (DNA): TGTGCCAGCAGCGCCCAGGCTGAATGGTACACTGAAGCTTTCTTT. The encoded protein is CASSAQAEWYTEAFF.

V usage is TRBV5-1 and J usage is TRBJ2-7, with 7 bases aligning to TRBD2. Trimming removed 5 bases from V and 0 bases from J; junction bases left unmatched: 5. The V gene's germline CDR1 is SGHRS and CDR2 YFSETQ. The CDR3 extends over 14 amino acids. The CDR3 protein is CASRSVAGSYEQYF. DNA of the CDR3: TGCGCCAGCAGATCGGTAGCGGGCTCCTACGAGCAGTACTTC.

This clone came up a few times. The chain carries TRBV19 and TRBJ1-5; D gene ambiguous. Between the trimmed V and J ends, which lost 2 bases and 3 bases, there was a span of 8 bases. CDR3 length equals 14 residues. CDR1 LNHDA and CDR2 SQIVND come from the germline V gene (reference sequence). The CDR3 is CASSITGNNQPQHF. CDR3 in DNA: TGTGCCAGTAGTATAACGGGGAACAATCAGCCCCAGCATTTT.

The V gene is TRBV7-3, the J gene TRBJ2-3; D is undetermined. Trimming left V 5 bases short and J 0 bases short, with 12 bases between. Looked up from germline, CDR1 is SGHTA and CDR2 is FQGTGA. The CDR3 covers 15 residues. CDR3 sequence: CASSHTVSSTDTQYF. Here the CDR3 DNA reads TGTGCCAGCAGCCATACGGTATCTAGCACAGATACGCAGTATTTT.

The rearrangement uses TRBV7-2 and TRBJ2-7, with D possibly matching TRBD2 (5 bases). The CDR3 covers 13 residues. The germline V gene has CDR1 SGHTA and CDR2 FQGNSA. Trimming took 4 bases from V and 2 from J, leaving 9 bases between them. The CDR3 is CASSYGLTYEQYF. The CDR3, as DNA: TGTGCCAGCAGCTACGGACTTACCTACGAGCAGTACTTC. The full variable domain, in which reference TRBV7-2 and TRBJ2-7 provide the parts outside the CDR3, is GAGVSQSPSNKVTEKGKDVELRCDPISGHTALYWYRQSLGQGLEFLIYFQGNSAPDKSGLPSDRFSAERTGGSVSTLTIQRTQQEDSAVYLCASSYGLTYEQYFGPGTRLTVT.